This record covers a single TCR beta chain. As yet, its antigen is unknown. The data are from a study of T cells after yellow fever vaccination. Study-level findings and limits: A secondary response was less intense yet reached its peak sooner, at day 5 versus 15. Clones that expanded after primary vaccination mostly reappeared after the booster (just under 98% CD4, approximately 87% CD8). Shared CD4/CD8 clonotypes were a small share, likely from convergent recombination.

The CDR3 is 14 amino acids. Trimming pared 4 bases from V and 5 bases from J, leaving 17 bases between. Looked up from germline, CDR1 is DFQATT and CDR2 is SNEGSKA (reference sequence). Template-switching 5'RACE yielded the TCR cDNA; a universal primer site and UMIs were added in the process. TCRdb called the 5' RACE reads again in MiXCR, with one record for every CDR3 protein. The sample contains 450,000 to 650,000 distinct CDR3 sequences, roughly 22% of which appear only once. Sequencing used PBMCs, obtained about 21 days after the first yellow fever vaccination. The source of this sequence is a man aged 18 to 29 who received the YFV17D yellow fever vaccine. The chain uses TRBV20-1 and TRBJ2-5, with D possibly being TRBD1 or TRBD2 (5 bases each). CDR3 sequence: CSATPGRKEETQYF. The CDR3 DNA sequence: TGCAGTGCTACTCCGGGACGTAAGGAGGAGACCCAGTACTTC.